This entry lists 20 T cell receptor beta chains sequenced from one sample in a study of naive and memory T cell subsets. Study-wide results and caveats: Naive repertoires, especially CD8, held a few larger clonotypes, possibly memory cells re-expressing CD45RA.

Two oligonucleotides, mixed equimolar, formed the beta constant-region primer covering TRBC1 and TRBC2. Four rounds of PCR amplified the ligated cDNA using nested alpha and beta constant-region primers plus SP2. TCRdb used MiXCR to reprocess the UMI-ligation and nested PCR reads, holding one entry per CDR3 protein. The profile shows roughly 83,000 distinct CDR3 sequences, approximately 11% of them singletons. These receptors lack a known antigen. The material sequenced was naive CD4+ T cells from blood. These receptors were obtained from a human donor in good health.

A few counts support this clonotype. This rearrangement joins TRBV11-2 to TRBJ2-4, with D possibly being TRBD2 (5 bases). The V gene lost 4 bases and the J gene lost 6 bases, with 19 bases spanning the gap. Germline V gene lookup returns CDR1 SGHAT and CDR2 FQNNGV. The CDR3 runs 16 residues. CDR3 region: CASSSPKKLGVNIQYF. In DNA form, the CDR3 reads TGTGCCAGCAGCTCCCCCAAGAAACTCGGGGTAAACATTCAGTACTTC.

The chain employs TRBV3-1 and TRBJ2-7, with 7 bases that match TRBD2. The length of the CDR3 is 17 residues. V lost 0 bases and J lost 0; bases outside the gene matches: 8. Germline assignment: CDR1 LGHDT and CDR2 YNNKEL (reference sequence). CDR3 residues: CASSQDVQGGLSYEQYF. The CDR3, as DNA: TGTGCCAGCAGCCAAGATGTCCAGGGAGGGCTCTCCTACGAGCAGTACTTC.

This clonotype was found many times. The chain uses TRBV19 and TRBJ2-1; the match to TRBD1 covers 8 bases. Germline CDR1 is LNHDA and CDR2 is SQIVND (reference sequence). The CDR3 loop spans 15 amino acids. Unmatched junction bases numbered 10, after V lost 6 bases and J lost 6 bases. The chain's CDR3 is CASSDRGIGGNEQFF. The CDR3 nucleotides are TGTGCCAGTAGCGACAGGGGAATAGGCGGCAATGAGCAGTTCTTC.

This clonotype was seen only a few times. The rearrangement uses TRBV4-2 and TRBJ2-3; D gene uncertain. V was shortened by 0 bases and J by 7 bases, with 8 bases between the two germline ends. The CDR3 has 13 amino acids. From germline, CDR1 is LGHNA and CDR2 YNFKEQ. CDR3 in DNA: TGTGCCAGCAGCCAAGACGGAAGCTATACGCAGTATTTT. The encoded protein is CASSQDGSYTQYF.

The V and J genes are TRBV12-3 or TRBV12-4 and TRBJ1-3; perhaps TRBD1 as D (5 bases). CDR3 size: 14 residues. V shed 5 bases and J shed 0 bases, with 8 bases lying between them. CDR3 in amino acids: CASSRQSSGNTIYF. The CDR3 DNA is TGTGCCAGCAGTCGACAGAGCTCTGGAAACACCATATATTTT.

As DNA, the CDR3 is TGTGCCAGCAGCTTCGACAGGCTCAATCAGCCCCAGCATTTT. Amino acids: CASSFDRLNQPQHF. The chain employs TRBV12-3 or TRBV12-4 and TRBJ1-5; possibly TRBD1 for D (6 bases). With 6 bases removed from V and 3 bases from J, the gap between germline ends came to 12 bases. The CDR3 loop spans 14 amino acids.

The chain employs TRBV20-1 and TRBJ2-3; the D gene is possibly TRBD2 (5 bases). The CDR3 has 16 residues. Trimming stripped 3 bases from V and 0 bases from J, with 16 bases between. Per the germline V gene, CDR1 is DFQATT and CDR2 is SNEGSKA (reference sequence). CDR3 coding DNA: TGCAGTGCTAGGAGGAGAGTAGCGTGGAGCACAGATACGCAGTATTTT. Translated, it gives CSARRRVAWSTDTQYF.

Ten or more counts support this clonotype. This rearrangement joins TRBV18 to TRBJ2-2, with unresolved D. The ends were cut back, 4 bases at V and 0 bases at J, with 6 bases in the middle. Germline loops: CDR1 KGHSH, CDR2 LQKENI. The CDR3 has 14 residues. CDR3 protein: CASSQRTNTGELFF. Here the CDR3 DNA reads TGTGCCAGCTCACAAAGGACGAACACCGGGGAGCTGTTTTTT.

V and J are TRBV28 and TRBJ2-6; no reliable D call. This CDR3 region has 15 residues. Trimming left V 5 bases short and J 0 bases short, with 8 bases between. CDR1 and CDR2 from the germline V gene are MDHEN and SYDVKM. DNA of the CDR3: TGTGCCAGCAGTCCTTCAATCTCTGGGGCCAACGTCCTGACTTTC. Amino acids: CASSPSISGANVLTF.

This clonotype was seen at least ten times. CDR3 in amino acids: CSASYYWAEAFF. CDR3 DNA sequence: TGCAGTGCTAGTTATTATTGGGCTGAAGCTTTCTTT. The J gene is TRBJ1-1, the V gene TRBV20-1; D uncertain. Trimming stripped 3 bases from V and 6 bases from J, with 11 bases between. Germline V CDR1 and CDR2: DFQATT, SNEGSKA (reference sequence). The CDR3 is 12 residues long.

This clonotype appeared a few times. V and J are TRBV12-3 or TRBV12-4 and TRBJ1-1; possible D gene TRBD1, 5 bases. This CDR3 has 14 residues. V shed 3 bases and J shed 0 bases, with 8 bases lying between them. The CDR3 is CASSFQGVNTEAFF. In DNA form, the CDR3 reads TGTGCCAGCAGTTTCCAGGGAGTGAACACTGAAGCTTTCTTT.

Ten or more counts support this clonotype. The V and J genes are TRBV12-3 or TRBV12-4 and TRBJ2-7, with 10 bases fitting TRBD2. V dropped 6 bases and J dropped 2; count of bases not matched to a gene: 4. CDR3 size: 14 residues. The CDR3, as DNA: TGTGCCAGCAGGACTAGCGGGCGAACCTACGAGCAGTACTTC. It specifies CASRTSGRTYEQYF.

This clonotype was seen a handful of times. V gene TRBV7-9 combines with J gene TRBJ1-1; D call uncertain. CDR1 is SEHNR and CDR2 is FQNEAQ in the germline V gene (reference sequence). V was shortened by 5 bases and J by 0 bases, with 19 bases between the two germline ends. This CDR3 is 17 amino acids long. The CDR3 DNA reads as TGTGCCAGCAGCCAACTGAATAAGGCTCTCATGAACACTGAAGCTTTCTTT. Translation: CASSQLNKALMNTEAFF.

The chain links TRBV6-1 to TRBJ1-5; possible D gene TRBD1, 6 bases. V lost 4 bases and J 1 base, leaving 17 bases between the germline ends. The germline V gene has CDR1 MNHNS and CDR2 SASEGT. The CDR3 totals 17 residues. The CDR3 DNA reads TGTGCCAGCAGTGTACGAACAGGGTCCTACAGCAATCAGCCCCAGCATTTT. It specifies CASSVRTGSYSNQPQHF.

This clonotype appeared many times. CDR3 in DNA: TGCAGTGCTAGAGAAAGGGGTTTTGGACAGCCCCAGCATTTT. It is translated as CSARERGFGQPQHF. The chain couples TRBV20-1 to TRBJ1-5, with a possible D match to TRBD1 (5 bases). This CDR3 has 14 amino acids. The germline V gene encodes CDR1 DFQATT and CDR2 SNEGSKA (reference sequence). Between the trimmed V and J ends, which lost 0 bases and 7 bases, there was a span of 13 bases.

There are many counts of this clonotype. The chain combines TRBV29-1 with TRBJ2-3, with D perhaps assigned TRBD1 or TRBD2 (7 bases each). Germline-derived CDR1 and CDR2 are SQVTM and ANQGSEA. V was clipped by 4 bases and J by 6 bases, with 14 bases between them. CDR3 size: 13 residues. The DNA for the CDR3 is TGCAGCGTTGCCAGGGGGAGGGCCGATACGCAGTATTTT. Its protein is CSVARGRADTQYF.

This chain links TRBV6-5 with TRBJ2-1; D tentatively fits TRBD1 or TRBD2 (6 bases each). The germline gives CDR1 MNHEY, CDR2 SVGAGI. CDR3 length equals 11 residues. Trimming shortened V by 7 bases and J by 10 bases, and 11 bases separated the two germline ends. The CDR3 spells CASTMGGEQFF. The CDR3 DNA is TGTGCCAGCACTATGGGGGGCGAGCAGTTCTTC.

This chain connects TRBV27 to TRBJ1-1; D is uncertain. Germline assignment: CDR1 MNHEY and CDR2 SMNVEV (reference sequence). The CDR3 is 13 residues long. V was clipped by 3 bases and J by 3 bases, with 8 bases between them. The CDR3 DNA reads as TGTGCCAGCAGTTTCGAGCGGGACACTGAAGCTTTCTTT. Its translation is CASSFERDTEAFF.

The genes are TRBV4-3 and TRBJ2-5; 10 nucleotides agree with TRBD2. From germline, CDR1 is LGHNA and CDR2 YSLEER. This CDR3 contains 16 residues. Trimming took 4 bases from V and 3 from J; bases not matched to a gene: 8. CDR3: CASSPRGGLAEETQYF. In nucleotides, the CDR3 is TGCGCCAGCAGCCCCCGTGGCGGACTAGCGGAAGAGACCCAGTACTTC.

CDR3 in amino acids: CASSKGQGNQPQHF. The CDR3 region has the DNA TGTGCCAGCAGTAAGGGTCAGGGCAATCAGCCCCAGCATTTT. The V and J genes are TRBV6-4 and TRBJ1-5; D is unresolved. The CDR3 length is 14 residues. Trimming shortened V by 5 bases and J by 2 bases, and 10 bases separated the two germline ends. CDR1 is MRHNA and CDR2 is SNTAGT in the germline V gene.